This T cell receptor (beta chain) was sequenced during a study of T cells in Graves' hyperthyroidism and ophthalmopathy. Amplified TCR beta CDR3 regions came from RNA transcripts. Initially, a first-round RT-PCR of the TCR CDR3 employed the HTBI primer set. TCRdb recomputed calls from the multiplex PCR reads with MiXCR, one row per CDR3 protein. The repertoire holds 370,000 or so distinct CDR3 sequences, with approximately 13% as singletons. The study's findings and limits: Ophthalmopathy was identified by the model a median about 6.8 months ahead of onset.

V trimming: 4 bases; J trimming: 6 bases; junction bases outside the gene matches: 6. The CDR3 has 15 residues. The germline CDR1 and CDR2 sequences are KGHSY and FQNENV. For this clonotype: Its specificity is unknown.

V is TRBV16 and J is TRBJ1-6; 7 positions match TRBD1. Sequenced material: blood. This receptor was identified in a man aged 25 to 40 with Graves' hyperthyroidism that later progressed to Graves' ophthalmopathy. The CDR3 region is CASSPWDSVNSPLHF. The CDR3 DNA sequence: TGTGCCAGCAGCCCATGGGACAGTGTTAATTCACCCCTCCACTTT.